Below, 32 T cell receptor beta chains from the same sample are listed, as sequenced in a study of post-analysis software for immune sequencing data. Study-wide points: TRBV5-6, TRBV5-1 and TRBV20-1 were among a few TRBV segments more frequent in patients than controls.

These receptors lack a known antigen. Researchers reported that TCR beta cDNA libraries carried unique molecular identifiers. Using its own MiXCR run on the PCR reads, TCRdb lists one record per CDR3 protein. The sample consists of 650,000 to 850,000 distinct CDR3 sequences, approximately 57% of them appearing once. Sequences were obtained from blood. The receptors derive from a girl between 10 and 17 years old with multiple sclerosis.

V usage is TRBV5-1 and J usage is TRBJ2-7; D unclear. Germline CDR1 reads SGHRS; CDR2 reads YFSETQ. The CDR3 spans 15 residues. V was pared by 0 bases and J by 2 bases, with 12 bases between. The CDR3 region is CASSLGPSRAYEQYF. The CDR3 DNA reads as TGCGCCAGCAGCTTGGGTCCTTCTAGGGCCTACGAGCAGTACTTC.

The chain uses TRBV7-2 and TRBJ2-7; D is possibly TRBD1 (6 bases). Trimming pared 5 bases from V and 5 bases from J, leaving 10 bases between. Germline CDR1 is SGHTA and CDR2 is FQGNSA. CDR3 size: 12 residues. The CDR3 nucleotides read TGTGCCAGCAGCCGCAGGGGTCACGAGCAGTACTTC. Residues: CASSRRGHEQYF.

CDR3 protein: CASSFRAGEYEQYF. The CDR3 DNA reads TGCGCCAGCAGCTTCAGAGCGGGAGAGTACGAGCAGTACTTC. The chain couples TRBV5-1 to TRBJ2-5; 8 bases are shared with TRBD2. The J call may not be correct, given that the DNA end is closer to TRBJ2-7. Germline assignment: CDR1 SGHRS and CDR2 YFSETQ. This CDR3 is 14 amino acids long.

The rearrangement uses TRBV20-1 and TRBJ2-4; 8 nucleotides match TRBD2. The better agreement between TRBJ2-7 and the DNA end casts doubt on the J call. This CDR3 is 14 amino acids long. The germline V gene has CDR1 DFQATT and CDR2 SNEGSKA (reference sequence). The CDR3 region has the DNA TGCAGTGCCCAACGGGGGGGAGGGCCCTACGAGCAGTACTTC. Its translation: CSAQRGGGPYEQYF.

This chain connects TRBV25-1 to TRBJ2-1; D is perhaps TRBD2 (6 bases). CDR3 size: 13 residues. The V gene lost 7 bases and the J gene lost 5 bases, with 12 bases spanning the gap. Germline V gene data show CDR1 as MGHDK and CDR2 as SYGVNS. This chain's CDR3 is CASNRDFNNEQFF. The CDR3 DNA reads TGTGCCAGCAACCGGGACTTCAACAATGAGCAGTTCTTC.

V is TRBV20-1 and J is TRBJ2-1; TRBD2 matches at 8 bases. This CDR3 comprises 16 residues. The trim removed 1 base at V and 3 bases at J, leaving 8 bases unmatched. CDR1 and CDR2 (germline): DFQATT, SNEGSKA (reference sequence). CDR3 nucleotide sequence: TGCAGTGCTAGAGTACCGGGGGCGGGGGGCTACAATGAGCAGTTCTTC. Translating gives CSARVPGAGGYNEQFF.

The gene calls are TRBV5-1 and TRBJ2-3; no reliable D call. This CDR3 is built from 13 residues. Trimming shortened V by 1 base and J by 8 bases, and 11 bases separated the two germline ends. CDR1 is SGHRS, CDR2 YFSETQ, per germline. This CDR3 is CASSLLESLTQYF. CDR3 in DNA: TGCGCCAGCAGCTTGCTCGAGTCACTTACGCAGTATTTT.

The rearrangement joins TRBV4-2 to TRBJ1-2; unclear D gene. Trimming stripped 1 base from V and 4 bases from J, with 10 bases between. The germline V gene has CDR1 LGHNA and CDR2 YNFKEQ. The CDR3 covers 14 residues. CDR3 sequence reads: CASSQGGEFYGYTF. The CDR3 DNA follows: TGTGCCAGCAGCCAAGGTGGAGAATTCTATGGCTACACCTTC.

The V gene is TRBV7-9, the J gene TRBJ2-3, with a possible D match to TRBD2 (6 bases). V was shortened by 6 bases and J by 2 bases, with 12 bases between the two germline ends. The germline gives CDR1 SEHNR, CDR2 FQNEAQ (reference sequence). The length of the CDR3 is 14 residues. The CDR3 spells CASRTWRATDTQYF. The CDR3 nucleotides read TGTGCCAGCAGAACGTGGAGGGCCACAGATACGCAGTATTTT.

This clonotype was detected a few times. The DNA of the CDR3 is TGTGCCAGCAGTGAGTTCTTCCGGAGCTCCTACGAGCAGTACTTC. This gives the protein CASSEFFRSSYEQYF. The chain recombines TRBV2 with TRBJ2-7, with D uncertain. The V and J ends lost 3 bases and 0 bases respectively, with 12 bases between them. The CDR3 spans 15 residues. Germline V gene sequence: CDR1 SNHLY, CDR2 FYNNEI.

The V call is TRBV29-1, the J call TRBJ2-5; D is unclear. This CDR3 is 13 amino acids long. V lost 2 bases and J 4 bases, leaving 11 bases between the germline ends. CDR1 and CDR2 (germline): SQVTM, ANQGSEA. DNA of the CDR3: TGCAGCGTTGAAACTGTAACACTAGAGACCCAGTACTTC. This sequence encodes CSVETVTLETQYF.

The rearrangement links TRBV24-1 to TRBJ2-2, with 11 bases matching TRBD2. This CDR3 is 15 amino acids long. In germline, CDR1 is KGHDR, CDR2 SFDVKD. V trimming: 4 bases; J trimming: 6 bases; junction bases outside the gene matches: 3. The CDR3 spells CATSEETSGAGELFF. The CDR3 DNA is TGTGCCACCAGTGAGGAGACTAGCGGGGCCGGGGAGCTGTTTTTT.

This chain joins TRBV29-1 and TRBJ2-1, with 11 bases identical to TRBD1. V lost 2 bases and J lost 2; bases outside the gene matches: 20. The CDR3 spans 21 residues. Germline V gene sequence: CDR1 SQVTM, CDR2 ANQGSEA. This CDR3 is CSVERMDWTGGDSRPYNEQFF. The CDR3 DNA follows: TGCAGCGTTGAAAGGATGGACTGGACAGGGGGCGATTCAAGGCCCTACAATGAGCAGTTCTTC.

The CDR3 DNA reads as TGCAGCGTCAGACAGGGCTCTGGAGAGACCCAGTACTTC. Its translation: CSVRQGSGETQYF. V is TRBV29-1 and J is TRBJ2-5; 7 nucleotides align to TRBD1. The CDR3 runs to 13 residues. The junction had 8 bases not matched to a gene; V was cut back by 6 bases and J by 4 bases. CDR1 and CDR2 from the germline V gene are SQVTM and ANQGSEA.

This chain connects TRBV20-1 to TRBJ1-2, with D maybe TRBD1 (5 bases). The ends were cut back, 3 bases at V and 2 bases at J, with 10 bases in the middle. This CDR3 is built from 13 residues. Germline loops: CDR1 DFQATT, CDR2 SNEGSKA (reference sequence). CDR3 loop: CSAREGRNYGYTF. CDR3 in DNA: TGCAGTGCTAGGGAGGGGCGCAACTATGGCTACACCTTC.

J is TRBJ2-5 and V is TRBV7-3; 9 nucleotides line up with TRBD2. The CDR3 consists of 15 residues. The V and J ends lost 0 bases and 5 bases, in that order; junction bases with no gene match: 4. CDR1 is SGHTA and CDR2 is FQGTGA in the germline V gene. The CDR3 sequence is CASSLTSGGRETQYF. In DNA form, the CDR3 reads TGTGCCAGCAGCTTAACTAGCGGGGGCAGGGAGACCCAGTACTTC. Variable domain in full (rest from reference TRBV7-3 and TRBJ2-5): GAGVSQTPSNKVTEKGKYVELRCDPISGHTALYWYRQSLGQGPEFLIYFQGTGAADDSGLPNDRFFAVRPEGSVSTLKIQRTERGDSAVYLCASSLTSGGRETQYFGPGTRLLVL.

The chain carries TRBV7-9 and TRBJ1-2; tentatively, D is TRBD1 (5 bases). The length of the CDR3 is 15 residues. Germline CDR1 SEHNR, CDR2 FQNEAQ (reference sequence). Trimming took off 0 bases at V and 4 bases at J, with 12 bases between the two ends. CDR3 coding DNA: TGTGCCAGCAGCTTAGCGGCAGGGATAACCTATGGCTACACCTTC. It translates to CASSLAAGITYGYTF.

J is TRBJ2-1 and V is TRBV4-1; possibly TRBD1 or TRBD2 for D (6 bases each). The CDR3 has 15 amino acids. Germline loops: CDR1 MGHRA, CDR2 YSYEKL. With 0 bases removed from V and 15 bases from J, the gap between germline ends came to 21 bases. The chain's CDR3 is CASSQDGTSGLGRFF. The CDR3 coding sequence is TGCGCCAGCAGCCAAGATGGGACATCGGGACTGGGACGGTTCTTC.

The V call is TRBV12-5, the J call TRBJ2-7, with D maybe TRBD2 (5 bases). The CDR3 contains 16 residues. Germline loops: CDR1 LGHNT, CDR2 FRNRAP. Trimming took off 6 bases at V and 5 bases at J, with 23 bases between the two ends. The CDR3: CASGAGTWLANHEQYF. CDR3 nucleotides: TGTGCTAGTGGGGCCGGTACCTGGCTAGCAAATCACGAGCAGTACTTC.

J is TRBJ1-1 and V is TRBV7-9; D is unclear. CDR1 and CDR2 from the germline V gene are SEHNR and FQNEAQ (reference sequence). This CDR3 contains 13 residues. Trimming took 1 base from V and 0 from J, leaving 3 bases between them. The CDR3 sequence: CASSLVMNTEAFF. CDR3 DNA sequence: TGTGCCAGCAGCTTAGTTATGAACACTGAAGCTTTCTTT. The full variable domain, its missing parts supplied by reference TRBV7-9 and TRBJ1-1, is DTGVSQNPRHKITKRGQNVTFRCDPISEHNRLYWYRQTLGQGPEFLTYFQNEAQLEKSRLLSDRFSAERPKGSFSTLEIQRTEQGDSAMYLCASSLVMNTEAFFGQGTRLTVV.

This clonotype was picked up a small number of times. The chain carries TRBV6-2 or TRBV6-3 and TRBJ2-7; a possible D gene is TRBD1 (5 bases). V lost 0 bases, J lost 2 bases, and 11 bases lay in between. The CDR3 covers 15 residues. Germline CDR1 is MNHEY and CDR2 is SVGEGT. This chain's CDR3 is CASSYSKAGTYEQYF. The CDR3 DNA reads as TGTGCCAGCAGTTACTCGAAAGCAGGGACCTACGAGCAGTACTTC.

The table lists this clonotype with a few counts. The CDR3 region has the DNA TGCAGTGCTAGAGTGATATCTGGCAGGCGGGACGCCGGTTCGTATTTT. Translating gives CSARVISGRRDAGSYF. The rearrangement links TRBV20-1 to TRBJ2-3; perhaps TRBD2 as D (6 bases). The CDR3 loop spans 16 amino acids. With 1 base removed from V and 14 bases from J, the gap between germline ends came to 28 bases. Germline V gene data show CDR1 as DFQATT and CDR2 as SNEGSKA (reference sequence).

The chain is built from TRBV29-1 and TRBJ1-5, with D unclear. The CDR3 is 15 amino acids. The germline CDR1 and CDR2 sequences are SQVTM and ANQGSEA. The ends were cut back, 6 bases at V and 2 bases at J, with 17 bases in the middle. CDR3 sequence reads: CSVKTASGGNQPQHF. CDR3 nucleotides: TGCAGCGTGAAGACGGCCTCGGGAGGCAATCAGCCCCAGCATTTT.

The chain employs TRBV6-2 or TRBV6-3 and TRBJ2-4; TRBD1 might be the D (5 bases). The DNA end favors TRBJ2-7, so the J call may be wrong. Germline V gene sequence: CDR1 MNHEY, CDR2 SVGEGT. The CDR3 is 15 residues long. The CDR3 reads CASSYLRVVEDEQYF. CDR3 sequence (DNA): TGTGCCAGCAGTTACCTCAGGGTCGTAGAAGACGAGCAGTACTTC.

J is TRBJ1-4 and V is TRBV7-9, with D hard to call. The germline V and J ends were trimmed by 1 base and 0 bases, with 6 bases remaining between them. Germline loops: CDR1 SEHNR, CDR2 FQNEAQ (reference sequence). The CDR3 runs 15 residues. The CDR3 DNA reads TGTGCCAGCAGCTTAGGGGAATCAACTAATGAAAAACTGTTTTTT. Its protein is CASSLGESTNEKLFF.

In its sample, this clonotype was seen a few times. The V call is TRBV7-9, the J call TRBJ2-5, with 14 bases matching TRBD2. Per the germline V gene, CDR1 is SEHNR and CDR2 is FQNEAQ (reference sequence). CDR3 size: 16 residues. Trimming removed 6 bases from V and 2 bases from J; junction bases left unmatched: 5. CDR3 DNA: TGTGCCAGCAGTTGGGGACTAGCGGGAGTGCAAGAGACCCAGTACTTC. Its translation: CASSWGLAGVQETQYF.

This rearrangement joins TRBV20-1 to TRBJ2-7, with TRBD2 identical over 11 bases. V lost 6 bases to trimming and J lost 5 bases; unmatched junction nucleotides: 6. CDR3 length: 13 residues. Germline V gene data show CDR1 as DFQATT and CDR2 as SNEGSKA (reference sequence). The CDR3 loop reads CSASTSGTHEQYF. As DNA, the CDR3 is TGCAGTGCATCGACTAGCGGGACACACGAGCAGTACTTC.

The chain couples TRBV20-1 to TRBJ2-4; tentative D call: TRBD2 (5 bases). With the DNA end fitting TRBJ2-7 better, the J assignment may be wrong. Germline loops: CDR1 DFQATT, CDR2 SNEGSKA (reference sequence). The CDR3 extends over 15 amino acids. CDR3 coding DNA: TGCAGTGCTAGAGATCGGGGAGCGAGCTCCTACGAGCAGTACTTC. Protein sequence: CSARDRGASSYEQYF.

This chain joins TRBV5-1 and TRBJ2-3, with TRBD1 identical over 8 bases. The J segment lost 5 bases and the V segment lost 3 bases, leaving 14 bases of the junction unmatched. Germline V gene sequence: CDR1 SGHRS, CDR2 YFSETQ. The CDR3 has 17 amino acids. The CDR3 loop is CASSSTLGQAGGDTQYF. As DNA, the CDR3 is TGCGCCAGCAGCTCAACCCTGGGACAGGCAGGAGGAGATACGCAGTATTTT.

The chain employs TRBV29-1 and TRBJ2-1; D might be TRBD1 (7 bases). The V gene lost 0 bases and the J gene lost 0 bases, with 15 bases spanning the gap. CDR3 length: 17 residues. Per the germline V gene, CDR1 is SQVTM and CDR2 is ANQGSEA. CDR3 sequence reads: CSVEDPLEGASYNEQFF. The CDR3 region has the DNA TGCAGCGTTGAAGACCCTCTGGAGGGGGCCTCCTACAATGAGCAGTTCTTC.

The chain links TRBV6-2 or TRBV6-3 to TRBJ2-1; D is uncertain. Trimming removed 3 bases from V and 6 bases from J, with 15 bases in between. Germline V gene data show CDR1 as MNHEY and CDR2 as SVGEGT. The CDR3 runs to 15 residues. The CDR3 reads CASSYAPVNFNEQFF. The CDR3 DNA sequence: TGTGCCAGCAGTTATGCCCCCGTTAACTTCAATGAGCAGTTCTTC.

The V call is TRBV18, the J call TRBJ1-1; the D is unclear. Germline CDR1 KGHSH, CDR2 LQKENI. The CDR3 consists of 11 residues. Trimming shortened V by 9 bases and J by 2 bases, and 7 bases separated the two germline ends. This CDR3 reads CASQTNTEAFF. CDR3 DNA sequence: TGTGCCAGTCAGACCAACACTGAAGCTTTCTTT.